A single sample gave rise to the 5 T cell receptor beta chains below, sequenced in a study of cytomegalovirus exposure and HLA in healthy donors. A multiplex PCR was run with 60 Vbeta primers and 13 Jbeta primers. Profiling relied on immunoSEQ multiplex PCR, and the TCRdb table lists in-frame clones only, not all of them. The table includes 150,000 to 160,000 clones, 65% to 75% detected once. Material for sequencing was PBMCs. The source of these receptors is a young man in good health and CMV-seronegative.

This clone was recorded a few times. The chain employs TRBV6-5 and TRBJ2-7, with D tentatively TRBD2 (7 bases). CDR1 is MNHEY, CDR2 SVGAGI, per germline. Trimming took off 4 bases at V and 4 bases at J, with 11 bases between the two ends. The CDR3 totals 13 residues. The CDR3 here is CASSSEGGYEQYF. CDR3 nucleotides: TGTGCCAGCAGTTCCGAGGGGGGGTACGAGCAGTACTTC.

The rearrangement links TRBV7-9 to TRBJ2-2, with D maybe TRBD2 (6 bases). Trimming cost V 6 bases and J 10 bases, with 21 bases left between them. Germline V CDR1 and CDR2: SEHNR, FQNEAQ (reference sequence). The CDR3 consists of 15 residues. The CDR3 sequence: CASSRETLTFQELFF. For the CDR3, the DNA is TGTGCCAGCAGTCGGGAGACCTTAACATTCCAGGAGCTGTTTTTT.

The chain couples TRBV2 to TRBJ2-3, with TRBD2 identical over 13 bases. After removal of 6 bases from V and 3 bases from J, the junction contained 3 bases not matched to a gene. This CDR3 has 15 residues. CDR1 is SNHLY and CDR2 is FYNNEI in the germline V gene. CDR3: CASRATSGGTDTQYF. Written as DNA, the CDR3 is TGTGCCAGCAGGGCGACTAGCGGGGGGACAGATACGCAGTATTTT.

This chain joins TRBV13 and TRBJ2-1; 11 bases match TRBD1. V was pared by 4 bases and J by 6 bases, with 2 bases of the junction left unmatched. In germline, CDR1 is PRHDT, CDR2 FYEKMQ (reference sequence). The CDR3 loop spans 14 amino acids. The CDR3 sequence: CASSSGTGGNEQFF. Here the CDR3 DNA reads TGTGCCAGCAGCTCAGGGACAGGGGGCAATGAGCAGTTCTTC.

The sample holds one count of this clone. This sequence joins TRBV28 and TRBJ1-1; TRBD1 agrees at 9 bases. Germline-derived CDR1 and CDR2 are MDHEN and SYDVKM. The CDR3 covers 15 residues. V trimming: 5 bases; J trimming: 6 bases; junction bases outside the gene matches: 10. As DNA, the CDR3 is TGTGCCAGCAGTCTAGGGACAGGGCAAAACCCTGAAGCTTTCTTT. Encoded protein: CASSLGTGQNPEAFF.